These 20 T cell receptor beta chains were all obtained from the same sample, sequenced in a study of shared clonotypes between healthy human individuals (dated by TCRdb to about 2020). Preparation of the library involved the immunoSEQ multiplex PCR assay. The clones in this table, taken by TCRdb from immuneACCESS, are in-frame only. Not every clone is retained; where verified, under half of the shortfall comes from an unresolved V gene, and the cause of the rest is unknown. Present in this sample are around 650,000 clones, 96% of which were seen just once. The ten largest account for 0.11% of the sample. CD8 naive samples consisted of CD45RO-negative cells that were positively selected for CCR7, yielding a CD45RA+CCR7+ population without TemRA cells. The specimen sequenced was naive CD8+ T cells sorted from blood. Per the publication, the cell subset or site label means: CD45RA+CCR7+. These TCRs come from a woman aged 25 to 39 in good health.

The V call is TRBV28, the J call TRBJ2-3, with D perhaps matching TRBD1 or TRBD2 (5 bases each). V was clipped by 4 bases and J by 6 bases, with 14 bases between them. The germline gives CDR1 MDHEN, CDR2 SYDVKM. This CDR3 has 14 residues. In DNA form, the CDR3 reads TGTGCCAGCAGTTACGTTGGGGGAGCCGATACGCAGTATTTT. This translates into CASSYVGGADTQYF. Full variable domain (remainder filled in from reference TRBV28 and TRBJ2-3): DVKVTQSSRYLVKRTGEKVFLECVQDMDHENMFWYRQDPGLGLRLIYFSYDVKMKEKGDIPEGYSVSREKKERFSLILESASTNQTSMYLCASSYVGGADTQYFGPGTRLTVL.

This chain joins TRBV4-1 and TRBJ1-1; D might be TRBD1 (5 bases). Germline CDR1 is MGHRA and CDR2 is YSYEKL. CDR3 length: 15 amino acids. Trimming pared 1 base from V and 4 bases from J, leaving 13 bases between. The CDR3 DNA reads as TGCGCCAGCAGCCAAGGTCGGGGAGGGACCACTGAAGCTTTCTTT. Its protein product is CASSQGRGGTTEAFF.

The rearrangement links TRBV5-6 to TRBJ2-7; weak D call: TRBD2 (6 bases). The CDR3 sequence is 15 residues long. V gave up 3 bases and J gave up 5 bases, with 18 bases separating them. The germline V gene encodes CDR1 SGHDT and CDR2 YYEEEE. In DNA, the CDR3 is TGTGCCAGCAGCTGGGCCAGTGGCAGGGAGGACGAGCAGTACTTC. It translates to CASSWASGREDEQYF.

CDR3: CASSQAGGSTYNEQFF. In nucleotides, the CDR3 is TGTGCCAGCAGCCAAGCTGGCGGGAGTACCTACAATGAGCAGTTCTTC. This chain uses TRBV4-2 with TRBJ2-1; 7 nucleotides align to TRBD2. Germline-derived CDR1 and CDR2 are LGHNA and YNFKEQ. This CDR3 region has 16 residues. The junction had 5 bases not matched to a gene; V was cut back by 1 base and J by 2 bases.

The genes are TRBV27 and TRBJ2-3, with D possibly being TRBD1 or TRBD2 (5 bases each). The V end lost 5 bases, the J end lost 0 bases, and 18 bases lay between the germline ends. The CDR3 totals 17 residues. Germline V gene sequence: CDR1 MNHEY, CDR2 SMNVEV (reference sequence). The CDR3 bases are TGTGCCAGCAGTACCCTTGGGGGAAGAGCTAGCACAGATACGCAGTATTTT. It yields the protein CASSTLGGRASTDTQYF.

The rearrangement joins TRBV6-6 to TRBJ1-2; TRBD1 might be the D (5 bases). Germline V gene data show CDR1 as MNHNY and CDR2 as SVGAGI (reference sequence). The V end was cut by 2 bases, the J end by 8 bases, with 15 bases between. The CDR3 is made up of 14 amino acids. The CDR3 sequence: CASSYPTVGDGYTF. CDR3 bases: TGTGCCAGCAGTTACCCCACGGTAGGGGACGGCTACACCTTC.

This clone was counted a single time. The chain links TRBV6-5 to TRBJ2-3, with TRBD2 matching over 10 bases. Per the germline V gene, CDR1 is MNHEY and CDR2 is SVGAGI. The CDR3 length is 16 residues. Unmatched junction bases numbered 7, after V lost 2 bases and J lost 5 bases. The chain's CDR3 is CASSYQLAGMGDTQYF. The CDR3 region has the DNA TGTGCCAGCAGTTACCAACTAGCGGGAATGGGAGATACGCAGTATTTT.

The CDR3 is CASSPWQGAPIVGTEAFF. In DNA form, the CDR3 reads TGTGCCAGCAGCCCCTGGCAGGGGGCGCCCATTGTTGGCACTGAAGCTTTCTTT. V and J are TRBV7-9 and TRBJ1-1; TRBD1 matches 8 bases. J was trimmed by 4 bases and V by 5 bases; bases with no gene match: 18. The CDR3 length is 18 residues. The germline V gene encodes CDR1 SEHNR and CDR2 FQNEAQ (reference sequence). Using reference TRBV7-9 and TRBJ1-1 for the parts outside the CDR3, the full variable domain is DTGVSQNPRHKITKRGQNVTFRCDPISEHNRLYWYRQTLGQGPEFLTYFQNEAQLEKSRLLSDRFSAERPKGSFSTLEIQRTEQGDSAMYLCASSPWQGAPIVGTEAFFGQGTRLTVV.

This chain connects TRBV23-1 to TRBJ1-1, with 7 positions matching TRBD1. TRBV23-1 is recorded as an ORF, its role being uncertain. The length of the CDR3 is 16 residues. Trimming at V came to 8 bases and at J to 0 bases, leaving 12 bases not matched to a gene. The CDR3 sequence is CASRVRDRGMNTEAFF. DNA for the CDR3: TGCGCCAGCCGGGTCCGGGACAGAGGGATGAACACTGAAGCTTTCTTT.

The CDR3 spells CATAPTTYEQYF. In DNA form, the CDR3 reads TGTGCCACCGCCCCTACCACCTACGAGCAGTACTTC. The genes are TRBV28 and TRBJ2-7; no definite D call. Germline V gene sequence: CDR1 MDHEN, CDR2 SYDVKM. The CDR3 contains 12 residues. V gave up 10 bases and J gave up 2 bases, with 12 bases separating them.

The chain uses TRBV19 and TRBJ1-1, with D unclear. The CDR3 extends over 12 amino acids. Trimming removed 3 bases at V and 0 bases at J, with 2 bases between. Germline V lookup: CDR1 LNHDA, CDR2 SQIVND (reference sequence). In DNA, the CDR3 is TGTGCCAGTAGTATGCTGAACACTGAAGCTTTCTTT. Its protein product is CASSMLNTEAFF.

The V and J genes are TRBV27 and TRBJ2-1, with 9 bases aligning to TRBD2. CDR3 size: 14 residues. The germline gives CDR1 MNHEY, CDR2 SMNVEV (reference sequence). V gave up 3 bases and J gave up 9 bases; unmatched junction bases: 6. CDR3 residues: CASSFQTSGGEQFF. The DNA of the CDR3 is TGTGCCAGCAGTTTCCAGACTAGCGGAGGTGAGCAGTTCTTC.

The chain links TRBV5-6 to TRBJ2-3, with D possibly being TRBD2 (6 bases). The germline V gene has CDR1 SGHDT and CDR2 YYEEEE. With 0 bases removed from V and 4 bases from J, the gap between germline ends came to 9 bases. The CDR3 is 14 amino acids. The CDR3 DNA sequence: TGTGCCAGCAGCTTGGGTACTAGCCCAGATACGCAGTATTTT. Its protein product is CASSLGTSPDTQYF.

The chain combines TRBV2 with TRBJ1-1; perhaps TRBD1 as D (6 bases). Germline CDR1 SNHLY, CDR2 FYNNEI. CDR3 length: 16 residues. Trimming pared 4 bases from V and 11 bases from J, leaving 26 bases between. The CDR3 nucleotides read TGTGCCAGCAGTGGGGGCTCCACTAGAAGGGGGTTCGAGGCTTTCTTT. Protein sequence: CASSGGSTRRGFEAFF.

This rearrangement joins TRBV27 to TRBJ2-3; D gene uncertain. Germline V gene lookup returns CDR1 MNHEY and CDR2 SMNVEV (reference sequence). There are 15 residues in the CDR3. Trimming stripped 3 bases from V and 0 bases from J, with 10 bases between. For the CDR3, the DNA is TGTGCCAGCAGTTTTAGCTTAGCTAGCACAGATACGCAGTATTTT. Protein sequence: CASSFSLASTDTQYF.

The chain joins TRBV11-2 to TRBJ1-5; D unclear. V dropped 1 base and J dropped 3 bases, with 10 bases sitting between them. The germline CDR1 and CDR2 sequences are SGHAT and FQNNGV. The length of the CDR3 is 15 residues. The CDR3 sequence: CASSLGPSLNQPQHF. The CDR3 nucleotides are TGTGCCAGCAGCTTAGGGCCCAGCCTCAATCAGCCCCAGCATTTT. Drawing the rest from reference TRBV11-2 and TRBJ1-5, the complete variable domain is EAGVAQSPRYKIIEKRQSVAFWCNPISGHATLYWYQQILGQGPKLLIQFQNNGVVDDSQLPKDRFSAERLKGVDSTLKIQPAKLEDSAVYLCASSLGPSLNQPQHFGDGTRLSIL.

The V call is TRBV13, the J call TRBJ2-1, with TRBD1 as a possible D gene (6 bases). Trimming shortened V by 1 base and J by 1 base, and 11 bases separated the two germline ends. The germline V gene has CDR1 PRHDT and CDR2 FYEKMQ (reference sequence). The CDR3 is 16 amino acids. The chain's CDR3 is CASSLEDRVSYNEQFF. CDR3 nucleotide sequence: TGTGCCAGCAGCTTAGAGGACAGAGTGTCCTACAATGAGCAGTTCTTC.

As for this clone: Other DNA sequences in the sample encode the same CDR3. CDR3 residues: CAWSVGSGYNEQFF. CDR3 sequence (DNA): TGTGCCTGGAGTGTGGGTAGCGGGTACAATGAGCAGTTCTTC. V gene TRBV30 combines with J gene TRBJ2-1, with 7 nucleotides matching TRBD2. The CDR3 runs 14 residues. Germline V CDR1 and CDR2: GTSNPN, SVGIG (reference sequence). The V gene end was trimmed by 0 bases and the J gene end by 4 bases; junction bases not matched to a gene: 3.

The CDR3 DNA follows: TGTGCCAGCACCAGCTTACGTCGGGGGGTAGATACGCAGTATTTT. It codes for CASTSLRRGVDTQYF. The V call is TRBV7-9, the J call TRBJ2-3, with TRBD2 matching over 7 bases. After removal of 7 bases from V and 5 bases from J, the junction contained 12 bases not matched to a gene. CDR3 size: 15 residues. Germline CDR1 reads SEHNR; CDR2 reads FQNEAQ (reference sequence). Full variable domain (outside the CDR3, taken from reference TRBV7-9 and TRBJ2-3): DTGVSQNPRHKITKRGQNVTFRCDPISEHNRLYWYRQTLGQGPEFLTYFQNEAQLEKSRLLSDRFSAERPKGSFSTLEIQRTEQGDSAMYLCASTSLRRGVDTQYFGPGTRLTVL.

The chain links TRBV7-3 to TRBJ2-1; 10 bases line up with TRBD2. CDR3 length equals 16 residues. The trim removed 5 bases at V and 1 base at J, leaving 5 bases unmatched. CDR1 and CDR2 (germline): SGHTA, FQGTGA. The CDR3 loop is CASSTQTSGSYNEQFF. DNA for the CDR3: TGTGCCAGCAGCACCCAGACTAGCGGGTCCTACAATGAGCAGTTCTTC.